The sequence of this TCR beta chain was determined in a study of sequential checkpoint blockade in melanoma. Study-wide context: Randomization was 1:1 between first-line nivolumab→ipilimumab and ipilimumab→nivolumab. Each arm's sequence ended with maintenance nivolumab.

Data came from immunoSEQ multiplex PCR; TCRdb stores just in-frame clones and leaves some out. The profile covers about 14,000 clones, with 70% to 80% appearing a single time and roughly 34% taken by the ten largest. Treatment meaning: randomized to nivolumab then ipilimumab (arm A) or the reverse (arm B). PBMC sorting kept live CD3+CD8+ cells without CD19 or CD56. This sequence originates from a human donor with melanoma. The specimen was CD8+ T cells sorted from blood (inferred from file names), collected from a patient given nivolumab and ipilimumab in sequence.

CDR3 DNA sequence: TGTGCCAGCAGCTCAGGGACTAGCGGACTCACAGATACGCAGTATTTT. Amino acid sequence: CASSSGTSGLTDTQYF. V and J are TRBV9 and TRBJ2-3; 11 bases fit TRBD2. Germline CDR1 reads SGDLS; CDR2 reads YYNGEE. V shed 4 bases, J shed 2 bases, and the junction held 6 bases outside the gene matches. This CDR3 spans 16 amino acids.